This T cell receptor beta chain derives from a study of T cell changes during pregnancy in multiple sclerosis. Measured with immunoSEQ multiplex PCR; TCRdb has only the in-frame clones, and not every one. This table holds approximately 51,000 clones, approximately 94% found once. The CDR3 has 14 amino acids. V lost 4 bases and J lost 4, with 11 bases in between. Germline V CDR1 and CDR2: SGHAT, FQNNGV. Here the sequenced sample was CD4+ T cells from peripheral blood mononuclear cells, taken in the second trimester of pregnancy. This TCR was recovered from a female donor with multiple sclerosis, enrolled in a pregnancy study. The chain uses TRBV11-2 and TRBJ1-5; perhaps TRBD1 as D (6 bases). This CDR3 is CASSWTEKNQPQHF. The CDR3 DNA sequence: TGTGCCAGCAGCTGGACAGAAAAGAATCAGCCCCAGCATTTT.